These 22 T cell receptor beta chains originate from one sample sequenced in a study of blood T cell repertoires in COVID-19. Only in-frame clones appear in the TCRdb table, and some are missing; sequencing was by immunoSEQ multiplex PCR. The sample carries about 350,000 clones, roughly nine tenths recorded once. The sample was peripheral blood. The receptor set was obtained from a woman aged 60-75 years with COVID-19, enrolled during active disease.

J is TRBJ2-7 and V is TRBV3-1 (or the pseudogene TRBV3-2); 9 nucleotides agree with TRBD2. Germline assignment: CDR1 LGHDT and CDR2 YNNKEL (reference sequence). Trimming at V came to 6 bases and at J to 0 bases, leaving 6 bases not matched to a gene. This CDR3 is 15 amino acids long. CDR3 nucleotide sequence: TGTGCCAGCAGGTTTAGCGGGGGTCTCTCCTACGAGCAGTACTTC. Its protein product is CASRFSGGLSYEQYF.

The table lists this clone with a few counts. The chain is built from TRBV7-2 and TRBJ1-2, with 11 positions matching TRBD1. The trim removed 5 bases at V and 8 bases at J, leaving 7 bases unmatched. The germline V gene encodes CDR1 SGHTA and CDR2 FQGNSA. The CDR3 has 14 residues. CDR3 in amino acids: CASSRTGGQGGYTF. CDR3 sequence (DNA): TGTGCCAGCAGCCGGACAGGGGGCCAAGGGGGCTACACCTTC.

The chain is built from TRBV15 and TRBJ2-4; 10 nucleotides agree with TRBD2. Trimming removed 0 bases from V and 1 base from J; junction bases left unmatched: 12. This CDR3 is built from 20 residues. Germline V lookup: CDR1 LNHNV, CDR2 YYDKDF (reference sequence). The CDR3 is CATSRDLASGGVGAKNIQYF. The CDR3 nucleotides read TGTGCCACCAGCAGAGATCTGGCTAGCGGGGGAGTTGGGGCCAAAAACATTCAGTACTTC.

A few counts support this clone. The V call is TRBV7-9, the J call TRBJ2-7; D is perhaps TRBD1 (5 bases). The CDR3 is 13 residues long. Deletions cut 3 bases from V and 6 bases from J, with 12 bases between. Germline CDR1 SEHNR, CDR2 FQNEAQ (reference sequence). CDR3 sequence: CASSFLWGGEQYF. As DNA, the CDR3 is TGTGCCAGCAGCTTTCTGTGGGGCGGCGAGCAGTACTTC.

The CDR3 protein is CASSLFLGLAGDDTQYF. The CDR3 DNA reads as TGTGCCAGTAGTCTATTCTTGGGACTAGCGGGGGACGATACGCAGTATTTT. This chain joins TRBV19 and TRBJ2-3, with 14 nucleotides matching TRBD2. V shed 5 bases, J shed 6 bases, and the junction held 10 bases outside the gene matches. The V gene's germline CDR1 is LNHDA and CDR2 SQIVND (reference sequence). This CDR3 contains 17 residues.

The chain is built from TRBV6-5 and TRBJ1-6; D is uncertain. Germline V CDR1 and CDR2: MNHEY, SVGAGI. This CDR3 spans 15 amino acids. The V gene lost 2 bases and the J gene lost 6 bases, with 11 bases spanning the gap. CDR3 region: CASSYDGSGNSPLHF. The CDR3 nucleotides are TGTGCCAGCAGTTACGACGGGAGCGGTAATTCACCCCTCCACTTT.

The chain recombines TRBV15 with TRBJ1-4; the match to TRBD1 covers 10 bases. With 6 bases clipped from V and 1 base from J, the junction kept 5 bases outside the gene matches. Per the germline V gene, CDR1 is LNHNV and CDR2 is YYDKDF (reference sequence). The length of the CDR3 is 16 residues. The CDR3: CATRRQGAGTNEKLFF. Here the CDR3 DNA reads TGTGCCACCAGAAGACAGGGGGCAGGAACTAATGAAAAACTGTTTTTT. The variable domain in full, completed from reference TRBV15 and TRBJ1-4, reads DAMVIQNPRYQVTQFGKPVTLSCSQTLNHNVMYWYQQKSSQAPKLLFHYYDKDFNNEADTPDNFQSRRPNTSFCFLDIRSPGLGDTAMYLCATRRQGAGTNEKLFFGSGTQLSVL.

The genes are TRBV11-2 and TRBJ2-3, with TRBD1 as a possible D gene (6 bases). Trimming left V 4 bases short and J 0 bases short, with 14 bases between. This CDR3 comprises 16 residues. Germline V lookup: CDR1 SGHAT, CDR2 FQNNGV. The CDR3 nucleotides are TGTGCCAGCAGCTATTTGGGGGCTGGTAGCACAGATACGCAGTATTTT. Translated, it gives CASSYLGAGSTDTQYF.

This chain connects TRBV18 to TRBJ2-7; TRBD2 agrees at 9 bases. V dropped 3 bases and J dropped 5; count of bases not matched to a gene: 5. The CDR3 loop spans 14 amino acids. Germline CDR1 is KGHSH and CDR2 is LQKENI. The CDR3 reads CASSPAAGGNEQYF. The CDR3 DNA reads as TGTGCCAGCTCACCCGCAGCGGGGGGAAACGAGCAGTACTTC. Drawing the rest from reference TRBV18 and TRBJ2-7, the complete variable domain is NAGVMQNPRHLVRRRGQEARLRCSPMKGHSHVYWYRQLPEEGLKFMVYLQKENIIDESGMPKERFSAEFPKEGPSILRIQQVVRGDSAAYFCASSPAAGGNEQYFGPGTRLTVT.

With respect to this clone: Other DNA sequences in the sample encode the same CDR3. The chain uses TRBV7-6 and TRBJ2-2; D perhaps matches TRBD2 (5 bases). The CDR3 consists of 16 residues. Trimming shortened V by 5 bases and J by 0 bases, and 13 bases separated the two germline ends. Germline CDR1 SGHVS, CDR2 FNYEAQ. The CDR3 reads CASSPLGGANTGELFF. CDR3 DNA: TGTGCCAGCAGCCCCCTAGGAGGCGCGAACACCGGGGAGCTGTTTTTT.

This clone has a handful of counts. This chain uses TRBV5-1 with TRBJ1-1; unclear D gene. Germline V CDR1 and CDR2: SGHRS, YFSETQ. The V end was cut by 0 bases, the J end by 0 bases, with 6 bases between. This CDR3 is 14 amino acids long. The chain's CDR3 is CASSLEPVNTEAFF. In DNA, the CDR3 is TGCGCCAGCAGCTTGGAGCCGGTGAACACTGAAGCTTTCTTT. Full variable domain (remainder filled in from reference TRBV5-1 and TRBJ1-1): KAGVTQTPRYLIKTRGQQVTLSCSPISGHRSVSWYQQTPGQGLQFLFEYFSETQRNKGNFPGRFSGRQFSNSRSEMNVSTLELGDSALYLCASSLEPVNTEAFFGQGTRLTVV.

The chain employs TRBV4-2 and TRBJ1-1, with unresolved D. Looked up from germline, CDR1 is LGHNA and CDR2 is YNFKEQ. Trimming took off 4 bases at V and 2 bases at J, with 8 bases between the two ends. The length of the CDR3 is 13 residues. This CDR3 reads CASSRQENTEAFF. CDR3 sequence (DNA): TGTGCCAGCAGCCGCCAGGAAAACACTGAAGCTTTCTTT.

DNA for the CDR3: TGTGCCAGCAGTGCTTTTGGGACAGGGCCCCTCAATGAGCAGTTCTTC. Its translation is CASSAFGTGPLNEQFF. V is TRBV9 and J is TRBJ2-1, with 9 bases that match TRBD1. V shed 5 bases, J shed 6 bases, and the junction held 12 bases outside the gene matches. Germline V gene data show CDR1 as SGDLS and CDR2 as YYNGEE. The CDR3 runs to 16 residues. Full variable domain (remainder filled in from reference TRBV9 and TRBJ2-1): DSGVTQTPKHLITATGQRVTLRCSPRSGDLSVYWYQQSLDQGLQFLIQYYNGEERAKGNILERFSAQQFPDLHSELNLSSLELGDSALYFCASSAFGTGPLNEQFFGPGTRLTVL.

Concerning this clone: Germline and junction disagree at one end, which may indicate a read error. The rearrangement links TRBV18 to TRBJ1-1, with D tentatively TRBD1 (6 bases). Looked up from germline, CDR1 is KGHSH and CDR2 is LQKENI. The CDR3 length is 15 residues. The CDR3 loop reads CASSAPAEGDTEAFF. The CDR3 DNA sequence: TGTGCCAGCTCAGCACCAGCTGAGGGGGACACTGAAGCTTTCTTT.

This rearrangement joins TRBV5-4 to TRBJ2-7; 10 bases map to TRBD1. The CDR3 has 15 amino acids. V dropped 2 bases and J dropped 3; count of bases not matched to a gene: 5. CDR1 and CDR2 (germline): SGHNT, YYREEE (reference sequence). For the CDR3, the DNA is TGTGCCAGCAGCTTAGGGACAGGGGAGAACTACGAGCAGTACTTC. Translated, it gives CASSLGTGENYEQYF.

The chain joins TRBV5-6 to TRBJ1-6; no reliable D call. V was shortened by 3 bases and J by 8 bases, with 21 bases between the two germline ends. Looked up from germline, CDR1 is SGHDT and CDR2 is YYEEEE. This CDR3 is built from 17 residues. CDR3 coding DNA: TGTGCCAGCAGCTCGCTAAGAAGGACGGGAACTGATTCACCCCTCCACTTT. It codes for CASSSLRRTGTDSPLHF.

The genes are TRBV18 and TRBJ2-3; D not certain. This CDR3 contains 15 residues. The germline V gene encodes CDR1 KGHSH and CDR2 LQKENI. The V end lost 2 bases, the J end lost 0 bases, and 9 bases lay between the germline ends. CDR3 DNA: TGTGCCAGCTCACCAGGTAGAGAAAGCACAGATACGCAGTATTTT. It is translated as CASSPGRESTDTQYF.

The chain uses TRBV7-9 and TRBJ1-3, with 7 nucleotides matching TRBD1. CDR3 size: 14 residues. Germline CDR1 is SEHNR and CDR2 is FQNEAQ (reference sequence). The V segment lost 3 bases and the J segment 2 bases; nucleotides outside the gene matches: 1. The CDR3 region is CASSLGQTGNTIYF. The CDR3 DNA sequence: TGTGCCAGCAGCTTGGGACAGACTGGAAACACCATATATTTT.

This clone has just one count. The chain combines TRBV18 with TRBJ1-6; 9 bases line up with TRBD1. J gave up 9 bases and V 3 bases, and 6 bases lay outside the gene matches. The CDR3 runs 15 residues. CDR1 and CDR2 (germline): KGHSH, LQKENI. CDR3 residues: CASSPPGQGGSPLHF. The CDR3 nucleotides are TGTGCCAGCTCACCGCCGGGACAGGGAGGTTCACCCCTCCACTTT.

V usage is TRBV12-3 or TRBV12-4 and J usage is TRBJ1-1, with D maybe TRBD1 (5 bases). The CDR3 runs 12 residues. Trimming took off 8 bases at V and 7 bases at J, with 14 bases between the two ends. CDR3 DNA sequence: TGTGCCAGCGTCAAGTTCCAGGGTGAAGCTTTCTTT. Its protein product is CASVKFQGEAFF.

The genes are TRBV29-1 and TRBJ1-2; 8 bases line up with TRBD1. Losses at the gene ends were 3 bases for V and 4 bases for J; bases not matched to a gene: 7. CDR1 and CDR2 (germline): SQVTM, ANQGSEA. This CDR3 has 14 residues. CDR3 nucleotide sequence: TGCAGCGTTGATAAGGAGGGGACAGGCTATGGCTACACCTTC. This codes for CSVDKEGTGYGYTF. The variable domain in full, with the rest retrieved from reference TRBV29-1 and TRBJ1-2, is SAVISQKPSRDICQRGTSLTIQCQVDSQVTMMFWYRQQPGQSLTLIATANQGSEATYESGFVIDKFPISRPNLTFSTLTVSNMSPEDSSIYLCSVDKEGTGYGYTFGSGTRLTVV.

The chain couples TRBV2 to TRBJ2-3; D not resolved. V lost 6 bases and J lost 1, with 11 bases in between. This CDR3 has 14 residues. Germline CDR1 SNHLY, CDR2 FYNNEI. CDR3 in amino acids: CASRLGPGTDTQYF. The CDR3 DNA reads TGTGCCAGCAGGCTTGGGCCGGGCACAGATACGCAGTATTTT.